The sequence of this T cell receptor beta chain was determined in a study of PD-1 blockade in classical Hodgkin lymphoma (dated by TCRdb to 2018 to 2020). As for the study more broadly: Nivolumab dosing was 3 mg/kg intravenously every 2 weeks, continuing until either disease progression or unacceptable toxicity. To define a peripheral blood immune signature of response to PD-1 blockade in classical Hodgkin lymphoma, the study combined TCR beta sequencing with CyTOF.

The time point tag for this specimen amounts to: cycle 2 day 1 (C2D1) of nivolumab. Every trial patient had relapsed after autologous stem cell transplantation, and cohorts A, B and C differed in prior brentuximab vedotin exposure. The trial cohort comprised a few dozen patients with relapsed/refractory classical Hodgkin lymphoma whose best overall responses were complete response, partial response or progressive disease. Single-agent nivolumab was administered to trial patients in the multi-cohort phase II CheckMate 205 trial. Best overall response was determined by an independent review committee according to the 2007 International Working Group response criteria. PBMCs from the trial were collected at three points: immediately before nivolumab initiation (C1D1), and during therapy at cycle 2 day 1 and cycle 4 day 1. Peripheral blood was collected in 8 mL Vacutainer Cell Preparation Tubes, from which PBMCs were isolated by centrifugation and then cryopreserved.

The cysteine opens and the phenylalanine closes a CDR3 of 15 amino acids. Of the read, only the CDR3 DNA is kept; its 45 bases are in frame from base 1. Trimming takes 0 bases from V and 3 bases from J, and the germline ends sit 9 bases apart. CDR1 and CDR2 are read off the germline V gene as MGHRA and YSYEKL. The Qiagen DNeasy kit was used to extract genomic DNA from unsorted PBMCs and from the negatively selected CD4+ and CD8+ fractions. Using primers that anneal to V and J segments, immunoSEQ multiplex PCR amplified the TCR beta CDR3 regions. A synthetic immune receptor repertoire was used to minimize amplification bias, and remaining bias was computationally removed after sequencing. In the source study's methods: Repertoire diversity was quantified as the Shannon entropy index using custom Python scripts. Unsorted, CD4+ and CD8+ repertoires were analyzed separately, except for combined analyses in which CD4+ and CD8+ sequences were merged in silico. Clonal expansion was defined as a frequency increase of at least 2-fold after treatment compared with C1D1, and clones undetected at baseline were assigned a pseudocount of 0.5. Clones with 0 or 1 copy at C1D1 were classified as singleton clones, and clones with 2 or more copies were classified as non-singleton clones. Clones expanded in unsorted samples were labelled as CD4+, CD8+ or unknown by matching protein sequences in sorted samples from the same patient. Diversity changes from C1D1 to C4D1 were tested in paired samples using Wilcoxon tests. The table comes from immuneACCESS by way of TCRdb, which keeps in-frame sequences with V and J called. Part of the clones is missing from these tables; in studies checked, under half for an unresolved V gene and the rest for unknown reasons. V, J and clone size derive from that table, while D and trimming were established from the DNA sequence. Across this sample there are 90,000 to 100,000 clones, with roughly four fifths seen only once. In total, the top ten clones hold around 17% of the sample.

Study-wide conclusions, independent of this receptor: Diversity was lower in patients who began nivolumab less than 1 year after ASCT, so these patients were left out of later analyses to avoid confounding by immune reconstitution. Among trial patients, those achieving complete response had baseline diversity similar to that of newly diagnosed patients, while diversity was significantly lower in partial responders and progressors. Newly diagnosed patients were reported to have lower baseline TCR diversity than healthy donors, and relapsed/refractory patients were reported to have lower baseline TCR diversity still. The study was limited to a single clinical trial cohort, and causes of repertoire differences, possibly disease activity or prior therapy, remained undefined. CD4+ but not CD8+ TCR diversity rose significantly by C4D1 (p=0.0027 vs p=0.16), most apparent in complete responders (p=0.02).

Comments on this clone: The antigen this receptor binds is unknown. Per-base qualities were not stored, and no clone one base away is much larger.

This clonotype was sampled from a human donor with classical Hodgkin lymphoma. The chain couples TRBV4-1 to TRBJ2-1; perhaps TRBD1 is the D gene, with 6 bases matching. Sequences were derived from peripheral blood mononuclear cells (PBMCs), sampled before the second cycle of nivolumab. The DNA reads TGCGCCAGCAGCCAAGACGGGACACTCTACAATGAGCAGTTCTTC. The translation is CASSQDGTLYNEQFF.